These 3 T cell receptor beta chains came from one sample sequenced in a study of T cells in Graves' hyperthyroidism and ophthalmopathy. Regions amplified from RNA transcripts were the TCR beta CDR3 regions. First-round RT-PCR targeting the TCR CDR3 was performed with the HTBI primer set. TCRdb analysed the multiplex PCR reads with MiXCR anew, one entry per CDR3 protein. The data contain about 560,000 distinct CDR3 sequences, approximately 15% of them seen just once; the ten biggest clones take up under 20%. The sequencing input was blood. The source is a woman aged 18 to 35 with Graves' hyperthyroidism.

The sample holds many counts of this clonotype. The chain combines TRBV9 with TRBJ2-3; possibly TRBD2 for D (6 bases). Germline V gene lookup returns CDR1 SGDLS and CDR2 YYNGEE. V was pared by 0 bases and J by 4 bases, with 12 bases between. The CDR3 is 15 residues long. Here the CDR3 reads CASSVVQGGADTQYF. The CDR3 nucleotides read TGTGCCAGCAGCGTAGTGCAGGGAGGAGCAGATACGCAGTATTTT. The entire variable domain, with the rest obtained from reference TRBV9 and TRBJ2-3, is as follows: DSGVTQTPKHLITATGQRVTLRCSPRSGDLSVYWYQQSLDQGLQFLIQYYNGEERAKGNILERFSAQQFPDLHSELNLSSLELGDSALYFCASSVVQGGADTQYFGPGTRLTVL.

The sample holds many counts of this clonotype. V and J are TRBV3-1 and TRBJ1-1; tentative D call: TRBD1 (5 bases). Germline V lookup: CDR1 LGHDT, CDR2 YNNKEL (reference sequence). V lost 2 bases and J lost 8, with 15 bases in between. CDR3 length: 14 amino acids. CDR3 residues: CASSQRAGSSEAFF. CDR3 coding DNA: TGTGCCAGCAGCCAAAGAGCAGGGTCGTCGGAAGCTTTCTTT.

In its sample, this clonotype was seen a few times. The V gene is TRBV6-1, the J gene TRBJ2-7, with 9 bases lining up with TRBD1. The CDR3 consists of 15 residues. Trimming took 4 bases from V and 0 from J; bases not matched to a gene: 4. The germline V gene encodes CDR1 MNHNS and CDR2 SASEGT. The CDR3 coding sequence is TGTGCCAGCAGTGTGGGGACAGGGAGCTCCTACGAGCAGTACTTC. It specifies CASSVGTGSSYEQYF.